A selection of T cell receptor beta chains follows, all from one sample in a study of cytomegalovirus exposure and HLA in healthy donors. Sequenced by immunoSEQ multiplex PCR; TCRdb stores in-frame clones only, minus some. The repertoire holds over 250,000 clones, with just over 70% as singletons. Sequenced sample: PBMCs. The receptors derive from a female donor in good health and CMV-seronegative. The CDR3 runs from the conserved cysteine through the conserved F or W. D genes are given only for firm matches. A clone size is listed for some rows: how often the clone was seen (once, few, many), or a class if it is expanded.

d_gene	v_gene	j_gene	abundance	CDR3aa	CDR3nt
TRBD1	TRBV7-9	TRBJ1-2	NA	CASSPGQGYGYTF	TGTGCCAGCAGCCCGGGACAGGGGTATGGCTACACCTTC
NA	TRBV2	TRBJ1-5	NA	CASGAGNQPQHF	TGTGCCAGCGGGGCAGGCAATCAGCCCCAGCATTTT
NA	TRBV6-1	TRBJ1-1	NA	CASSEEETAEAFF	TGTGCCAGCAGTGAAGAGGAGACAGCTGAAGCTTTCTTT
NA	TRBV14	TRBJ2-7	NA	CASSQDHSEQYF	TGTGCCAGCAGCCAAGATCACAGCGAGCAGTACTTC
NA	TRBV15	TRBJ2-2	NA	CATSREHNTGELFF	TGTGCCACCAGCAGAGAACACAACACCGGGGAGCTGTTTTTT
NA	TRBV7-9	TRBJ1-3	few	CASSLNQGPGNTIYF	TGTGCCAGCAGCTTAAACCAGGGTCCTGGAAACACCATATATTTT
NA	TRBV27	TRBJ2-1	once	CASSLLPGRSYNEQFF	TGTGCCAGCAGTTTACTCCCGGGGAGATCCTACAATGAGCAGTTCTTC
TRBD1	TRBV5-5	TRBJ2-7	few	CASSLAGQASYEQYF	TGTGCCAGCAGCTTGGCGGGACAGGCCTCCTACGAGCAGTACTTC
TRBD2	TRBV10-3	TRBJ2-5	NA	CAISARPGTSKETQYF	TGTGCCATCAGTGCCCGTCCCGGGACTAGTAAAGAGACCCAGTACTTC
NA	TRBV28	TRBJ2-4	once	CASSLRVGAIQYF	TGTGCCAGCAGTTTGAGAGTGGGGGCCATTCAGTACTTC
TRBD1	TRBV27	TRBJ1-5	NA	CASSPTGGNQPQHF	TGTGCCAGCAGCCCGACAGGGGGCAATCAGCCCCAGCATTTT
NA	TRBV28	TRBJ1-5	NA	CASSAIDQPQHF	TGTGCCAGCAGCGCCATAGATCAGCCCCAGCATTTT